This is a list of T cell receptor beta chains from one sample in a study of response to subunit inactivated influenza vaccine. TCRdb called the RT-PCR reads again in MiXCR, with one record for every CDR3 protein. Among about 500,000 distinct CDR3 sequences listed, 16% were seen once. Sequenced here: CD4+ T cells sorted from PBMCs, sampled 23 months after vaccination. The receptors derive from a man in his fifties or sixties who received an inactivated influenza vaccine. Both conserved end residues are part of each CDR3. D genes are given only for firm matches. Clone size is not always given. Where it is, it says once, few, many or a class for expanded clones.

V gene: TRBV7-2
clone size: few
J gene: TRBJ1-1
D gene: .
CDR3 protein: CASSLQQLRNSNTEAFF
CDR3 DNA: TGTGCCAGCAGCTTACAGCAACTTAGAAATTCGAACACTGAAGCTTTCTTT

V gene: TRBV10-3
clone size: .
J gene: TRBJ2-3
D gene: .
CDR3 protein: CAISPGRGLTDTQYF
CDR3 DNA: TGTGCCATCAGTCCTGGGCGGGGGCTCACAGATACGCAGTATTTT

V gene: TRBV5-1
clone size: .
J gene: TRBJ2-7
D gene: .
CDR3 protein: CASSLNGYEQYF
CDR3 DNA: TGCGCCAGCAGCTTAAACGGATACGAGCAGTACTTC

V gene: TRBV20-1
clone size: few
J gene: TRBJ1-6
D gene: .
CDR3 protein: CSGSSRGSYNSPLHF
CDR3 DNA: TGCAGTGGTTCCTCGAGGGGTTCCTATAATTCACCCCTCCACTTT

V gene: TRBV20-1
clone size: few
J gene: TRBJ1-2
D gene: .
CDR3 protein: CSARRGVWGYTF
CDR3 DNA: TGCAGTGCTCGACGGGGCGTCTGGGGCTACACCTTC

V gene: TRBV4-3
clone size: .
J gene: TRBJ2-3
D gene: .
CDR3 protein: CASSPVTPLSSTDTQYF
CDR3 DNA: TGCGCCAGCAGCCCCGTGACCCCCTTGTCTAGCACAGATACGCAGTATTTT

V gene: TRBV9
clone size: few
J gene: TRBJ2-1
D gene: TRBD2
CDR3 protein: CASSVGSGSWYNEQFF
CDR3 DNA: TGTGCCAGCAGCGTAGGCAGCGGGAGTTGGTACAATGAGCAGTTCTTC

V gene: TRBV27
clone size: .
J gene: TRBJ1-2
D gene: .
CDR3 protein: CASSLQGPFGGGYTF
CDR3 DNA: TGTGCCAGCAGTCTCCAAGGACCTTTTGGGGGGGGCTACACCTTC

V gene: TRBV20-1
clone size: few
J gene: TRBJ2-5
D gene: .
CDR3 protein: CSAERVLGETQYF
CDR3 DNA: TGCAGTGCCGAGAGAGTTCTGGGGGAGACCCAGTACTTC

V gene: TRBV10-3
clone size: .
J gene: TRBJ2-7
D gene: .
CDR3 protein: CAISGLAPPYEQYF
CDR3 DNA: TGTGCCATCAGTGGGCTAGCCCCGCCCTACGAGCAGTACTTC

V gene: TRBV2
clone size: .
J gene: TRBJ2-2
D gene: TRBD2
CDR3 protein: CASSLLAGVIGELFF
CDR3 DNA: TGTGCCAGCAGTCTCCTAGCGGGAGTAATCGGGGAGCTGTTTTTT

V gene: TRBV3-1
clone size: .
J gene: TRBJ2-1
D gene: TRBD2
CDR3 protein: CASSQEGAGAYEQFF
CDR3 DNA: TGTGCCAGCAGCCAAGAGGGAGCGGGAGCCTATGAGCAGTTCTTC

V gene: TRBV20-1
clone size: few
J gene: TRBJ2-5
D gene: TRBD2
CDR3 protein: CSARPGLAGETQYF
CDR3 DNA: TGCAGTGCTAGACCGGGACTAGCAGGGGAGACCCAGTACTTC

V gene: TRBV7-8
clone size: few
J gene: TRBJ2-3
D gene: .
CDR3 protein: CASSKHEGGTDTQYF
CDR3 DNA: TGTGCCAGCAGCAAGCACGAGGGGGGCACAGATACGCAGTATTTT

V gene: TRBV7-2
clone size: few
J gene: TRBJ1-1
D gene: .
CDR3 protein: CASSLRTSEAFF
CDR3 DNA: TGTGCCAGCAGCCTTAGGACCTCTGAAGCTTTCTTT

V gene: TRBV4-3
clone size: few
J gene: TRBJ2-1
D gene: .
CDR3 protein: CASSQDRYEQFF
CDR3 DNA: TGCGCCAGCAGCCAAGACCGATATGAGCAGTTCTTC

V gene: TRBV5-1
clone size: few
J gene: TRBJ1-4
D gene: .
CDR3 protein: CASSLQAWNEKLFF
CDR3 DNA: TGCGCCAGCAGCCTCCAAGCCTGGAATGAAAAACTGTTTTTT

V gene: TRBV7-8
clone size: few
J gene: TRBJ2-5
D gene: .
CDR3 protein: CASSLTAVKETQYF
CDR3 DNA: TGTGCCAGCAGCTTAACGGCAGTAAAAGAGACCCAGTACTTC

V gene: TRBV20-1
clone size: .
J gene: TRBJ2-3
D gene: .
CDR3 protein: CSARAGDGTDTQYF
CDR3 DNA: TGCAGTGCTAGAGCGGGAGATGGAACAGATACGCAGTATTTT

V gene: TRBV21-1
clone size: many
J gene: TRBJ1-1
D gene: .
CDR3 protein: CASSKGTGNKDTEAFF
CDR3 DNA: TGTGCCAGCAGCAAAGGGACAGGGAACAAGGACACTGAAGCTTTCTTT

V gene: TRBV7-2
clone size: .
J gene: TRBJ2-5
D gene: .
CDR3 protein: CASSLWQRQETQYF
CDR3 DNA: TGTGCCAGCAGCTTATGGCAGCGGCAAGAGACCCAGTACTTC

V gene: TRBV3-1
clone size: .
J gene: TRBJ2-2
D gene: .
CDR3 protein: CASSQDLGGTGELFF
CDR3 DNA: TGTGCCAGCAGCCAAGATCTTGGAGGCACCGGGGAGCTGTTTTTT

V gene: TRBV10-3
clone size: few
J gene: TRBJ1-1
D gene: TRBD1
CDR3 protein: CAIRTGTNTEAFF
CDR3 DNA: TGTGCCATCAGGACAGGGACCAACACTGAAGCTTTCTTT

V gene: TRBV3-1
clone size: .
J gene: TRBJ2-1
D gene: TRBD2
CDR3 protein: CASSHAGTSGFNEQFF
CDR3 DNA: TGTGCCAGCAGCCATGCCGGGACTAGCGGCTTCAATGAGCAGTTCTTC